The 15 T cell receptor beta chains below come from one sample, sequenced in a study of CD8 T cells in ankylosing spondylitis. TCRdb fed the 5' RACE reads into MiXCR, producing one record per CDR3 protein. The profile covers fewer than 750,000 distinct CDR3 sequences, with roughly 19% appearing a single time and about a fifth taken by the ten largest. The antigens these receptors bind are not known. Whole-study results and caveats: Blood of patients with ankylosing spondylitis appeared to be characterized by a TCR beta motif of several highly homologous variants.

Sequencing input: blood, either unsorted or a sorted T cell fraction (not recorded which). These TCRs come from a male donor with ankylosing spondylitis.

The sample holds a few counts of this clonotype. The chain combines TRBV29-1 with TRBJ2-1; no reliable D call. Trimming removed 0 bases at V and 7 bases at J, with 7 bases between. The CDR3 is made up of 12 amino acids. Germline lookup yields CDR1 SQVTM and CDR2 ANQGSEA. The CDR3 nucleotides read TGCAGCGTTGAAGATCTTGGAAATGAGCAGTTCTTC. Translating it yields CSVEDLGNEQFF.

This clonotype was seen a few times. One end of the junction varies from germline; a read error may be responsible. V and J are TRBV5-5 and TRBJ1-2, with a weak D call TRBD1 (5 bases). The CDR3 covers 13 residues. Germline-derived CDR1 and CDR2 are SGHKS and YYEKEE (reference sequence). CDR3 amino acids: CASSLGQGGDRAF. The CDR3, as DNA: TGTGCCAGCAGCTTGGGGCAGGGAGGAGATCGGGCATTC.

This chain joins TRBV4-1 and TRBJ2-7; D is unclear. V lost 1 base to trimming and J lost 0 bases, with 7 bases between them. The CDR3 spans 14 residues. Germline V gene lookup returns CDR1 MGHRA and CDR2 YSYEKL. The CDR3 is CASSQVPTSYEQYF. CDR3 DNA sequence: TGCGCCAGCAGCCAAGTCCCCACCTCCTACGAGCAGTACTTC.

This clonotype was observed a handful of times. The chain employs TRBV20-1 and TRBJ2-5; possible D gene TRBD1, 5 bases. The CDR3 is 12 amino acids. V shed 6 bases and J shed 2 bases, with 10 bases lying between them. Germline V gene lookup returns CDR1 DFQATT and CDR2 SNEGSKA (reference sequence). The CDR3 spells CSARQWQETQYF. CDR3 nucleotides: TGCAGTGCAAGACAGTGGCAAGAGACCCAGTACTTC.

The V and J genes are TRBV18 and TRBJ1-1; D gene uncertain. Looked up from germline, CDR1 is KGHSH and CDR2 is LQKENI. The length of the CDR3 is 14 residues. V lost 5 bases, J lost 1 base, and 11 bases lay in between. The CDR3 DNA reads as TGTGCCAGCTCAGCGGGCCACTCGAACACTGAAGCTTTCTTT. Amino acid sequence: CASSAGHSNTEAFF.

The chain uses TRBV6-5 and TRBJ1-2; no clear D. V was pared by 0 bases and J by 1 base, with 9 bases between. Germline assignment: CDR1 MNHEY and CDR2 SVGAGI. The CDR3 totals 15 residues. The CDR3 region is CASSYSSQVNYGYTF. CDR3 sequence (DNA): TGTGCCAGCAGTTACTCGAGCCAGGTTAACTATGGCTACACCTTC.

This chain uses TRBV7-2 with TRBJ1-2, with D tentatively TRBD1 (5 bases). V was shortened by 5 bases and J by 4 bases, with 17 bases between the two germline ends. This CDR3 is built from 15 residues. Germline-derived CDR1 and CDR2 are SGHTA and FQGNSA. DNA for the CDR3: TGTGCCAGCAGCCAGGGAGGGGCGCGGATCTATGGCTACACCTTC. Translation gives CASSQGGARIYGYTF.

The V call is TRBV5-1, the J call TRBJ1-2, with D maybe TRBD1 (6 bases). CDR1 and CDR2 (germline): SGHRS, YFSETQ. V lost 3 bases to trimming and J lost 4 bases, with 13 bases between them. This CDR3 region has 14 residues. The CDR3 region has the DNA TGCGCCAGCAGCTCACAGGGACCGGGCTATGGCTACACCTTC. Translation gives CASSSQGPGYGYTF.

This clonotype has more than one count but fewer than ten. The J gene is TRBJ1-2, the V gene TRBV6-2 or TRBV6-3; D perhaps matches TRBD1 (5 bases). CDR1 is MNHEY, CDR2 SVGEGT, per germline. The CDR3 is 14 residues long. Deletions cut 6 bases from V and 4 bases from J, with 15 bases between. The CDR3 region has the DNA TGTGCCAGCAGACCCAGGGACGGAATCTATGGCTACACCTTC. Residues: CASRPRDGIYGYTF.

V and J are TRBV11-2 and TRBJ1-1; D ambiguous. Trimming left V 3 bases short and J 5 bases short, with 10 bases between. Germline lookup yields CDR1 SGHAT and CDR2 FQNNGV. This CDR3 contains 13 residues. The CDR3 DNA reads TGTGCCAGCAGCTTCTTGGGCCGGACTGAAGCTTTCTTT. It translates to CASSFLGRTEAFF.

In its sample, this clonotype was seen a few times. The chain's CDR3 is CASSLAWGTEQFF. The CDR3 DNA sequence: TGTGCCAGCAGCTTAGCGTGGGGAACTGAGCAGTTCTTC. The chain links TRBV7-9 to TRBJ2-1; D ambiguous. The V gene lost 0 bases and the J gene lost 9 bases, with 9 bases spanning the gap. This CDR3 is 13 amino acids long. Germline V lookup: CDR1 SEHNR, CDR2 FQNEAQ (reference sequence).

V is TRBV30 and J is TRBJ2-3; 8 bases line up with TRBD2. This CDR3 has 14 amino acids. The germline CDR1 and CDR2 sequences are GTSNPN and SVGIG (reference sequence). V was pared by 3 bases and J by 5 bases, with 7 bases of the junction left unmatched. CDR3 nucleotide sequence: TGTGCCTGGAGCCTTAGCGGGGCCGAAGATACGCAGTATTTT. Residues: CAWSLSGAEDTQYF.

This clonotype was seen repeatedly, ten times or more. CDR3: CASSLVLAGAYEQYF. CDR3 in DNA: TGCGCCAGCAGCTTGGTACTAGCGGGCGCCTACGAGCAGTACTTC. The chain carries TRBV5-1 and TRBJ2-7; 9 nucleotides match TRBD2. Germline V lookup: CDR1 SGHRS, CDR2 YFSETQ. The CDR3 covers 15 residues. Trimming at V came to 0 bases and at J to 2 bases, leaving 3 bases not matched to a gene.

In nucleotides, the CDR3 is TGTGCCAGCAGCCAAGGACAGCTCTATGGCTACACCTTC. Translated, it gives CASSQGQLYGYTF. The chain carries TRBV6-6 and TRBJ1-2; a weak D match, TRBD1 (6 bases). The V end was cut by 6 bases, the J end by 4 bases, with 12 bases between. The CDR3 contains 13 residues. Germline V lookup: CDR1 MNHNY, CDR2 SVGAGI (reference sequence).

This CDR3 reads CASSKSPLAGRTGELFF. In DNA form, the CDR3 reads TGTGCCAGCAGCAAATCCCCCCTAGCGGGGCGCACCGGGGAGCTGTTTTTT. The rearrangement joins TRBV21-1 to TRBJ2-2; the DNA was not compared with TRBD2, the D call given in the table. TRBV21-1 is a pseudogene locus. The CDR3 extends over 17 amino acids.